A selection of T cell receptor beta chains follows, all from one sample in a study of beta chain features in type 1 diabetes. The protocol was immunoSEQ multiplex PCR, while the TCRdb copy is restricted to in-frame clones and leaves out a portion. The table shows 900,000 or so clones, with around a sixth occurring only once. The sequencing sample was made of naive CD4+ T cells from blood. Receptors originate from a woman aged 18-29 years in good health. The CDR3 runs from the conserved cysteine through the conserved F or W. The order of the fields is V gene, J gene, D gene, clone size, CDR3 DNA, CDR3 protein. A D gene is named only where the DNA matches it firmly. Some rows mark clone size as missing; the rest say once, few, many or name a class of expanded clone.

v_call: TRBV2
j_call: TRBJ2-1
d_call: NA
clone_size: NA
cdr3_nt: TGTGCCAGCAGGAAGGGACTTGTGCAGTTCTTC
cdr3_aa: CASRKGLVQFF

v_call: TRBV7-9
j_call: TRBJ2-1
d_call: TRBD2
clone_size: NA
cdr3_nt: TGTGCCAGCAGCCCTCGGGCTAGCGGCGTCGGGAATGAGCAGTTCTTC
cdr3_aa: CASSPRASGVGNEQFF

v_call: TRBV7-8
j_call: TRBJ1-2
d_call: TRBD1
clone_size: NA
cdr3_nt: TGTGCCAGCAGCTTAGCGGCTTTCGTCGGACAGGGAGTTCACAGCTACACCTTC
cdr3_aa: CASSLAAFVGQGVHSYTF

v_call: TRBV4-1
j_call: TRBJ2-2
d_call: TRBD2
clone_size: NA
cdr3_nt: TGCGCCAGCAGCCAAGTTTCTTTCGGACTAGCGGGAAGGAAAAACACCGGGGAGCTGTTTTTT
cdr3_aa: CASSQVSFGLAGRKNTGELFF

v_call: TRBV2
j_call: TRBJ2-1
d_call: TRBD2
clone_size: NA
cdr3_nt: TGTGCCAGCAGTGTAGCGGGAGTCCCGAATGAGCAGTTCTTC
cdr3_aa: CASSVAGVPNEQFF

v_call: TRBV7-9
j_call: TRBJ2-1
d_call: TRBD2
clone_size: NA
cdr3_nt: TGTGCCAGCAGCCCCGGTGGCGGGACTAGTATCAATGAGCAGTTCTTC
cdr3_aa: CASSPGGGTSINEQFF

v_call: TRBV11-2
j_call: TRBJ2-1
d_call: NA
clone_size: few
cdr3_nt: TGTGCCAGCAGCTTCACTAGTCGCTTGAGAGCCTCCTACAATGAGCAGTTCTTC
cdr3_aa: CASSFTSRLRASYNEQFF

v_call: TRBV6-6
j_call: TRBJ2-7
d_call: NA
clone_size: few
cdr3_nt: TGTGCCAGCAGTTACTACAGCTCCTACGAGCAGTACTTC
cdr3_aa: CASSYYSSYEQYF

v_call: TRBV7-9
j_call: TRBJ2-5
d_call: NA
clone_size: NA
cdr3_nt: TGTGCCAGCAGCCCGCATATCTTCGGGGCAGAGACCCAGTACTTC
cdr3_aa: CASSPHIFGAETQYF

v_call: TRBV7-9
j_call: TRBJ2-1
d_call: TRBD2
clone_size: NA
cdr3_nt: TGTGCCAGCAGCGACCGTCGACTAGCGGGAAGTTGGGAGCAGTTCTTC
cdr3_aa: CASSDRRLAGSWEQFF

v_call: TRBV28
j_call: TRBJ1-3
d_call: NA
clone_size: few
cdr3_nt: TGTGCAGGCAGTGCGGGAAACACCATATATTTT
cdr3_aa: CAGSAGNTIYF

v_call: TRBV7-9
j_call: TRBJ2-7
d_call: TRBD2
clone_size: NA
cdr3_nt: TGTGCCAGCAGCAACCTACTAGCGGAACGTGCCTACGAGCAGTACTTC
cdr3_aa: CASSNLLAERAYEQYF

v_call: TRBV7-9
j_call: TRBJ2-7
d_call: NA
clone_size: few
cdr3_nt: TGTGCCAGCAGCTCCCAGGGTTACGAGCAGTACTTC
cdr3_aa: CASSSQGYEQYF

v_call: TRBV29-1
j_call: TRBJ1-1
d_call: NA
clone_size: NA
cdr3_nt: TGCAGCGTAGCAGGAAAACTAAACACTGAAGCTTTCTTT
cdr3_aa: CSVAGKLNTEAFF

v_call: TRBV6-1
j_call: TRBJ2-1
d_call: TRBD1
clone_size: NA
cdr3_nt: TGTGCCAGCAGATCCGGGACAGGTTACAATGAGCAGTTCTTC
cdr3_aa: CASRSGTGYNEQFF

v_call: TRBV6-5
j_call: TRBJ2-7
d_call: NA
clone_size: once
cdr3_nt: TGTGCCAGCAGTTACCGGTACGAGCAGTACTTC
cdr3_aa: CASSYRYEQYF

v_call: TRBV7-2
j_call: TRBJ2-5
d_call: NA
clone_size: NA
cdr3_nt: TGTGCCAGCAGCTCTGGACAGACCCTCCAAGAGACCCAGTACTTC
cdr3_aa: CASSSGQTLQETQYF

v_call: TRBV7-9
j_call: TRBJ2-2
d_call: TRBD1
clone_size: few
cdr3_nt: TGTGCCAGCAGCTTACAGGACAGGCGCACCGGGGAGCTGTTTTTT
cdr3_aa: CASSLQDRRTGELFF

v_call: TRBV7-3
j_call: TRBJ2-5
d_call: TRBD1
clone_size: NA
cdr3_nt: TGTGCCAGCAGCTTGGGGACAGGGTTTCAAGAGACCCAGTACTTC
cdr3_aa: CASSLGTGFQETQYF

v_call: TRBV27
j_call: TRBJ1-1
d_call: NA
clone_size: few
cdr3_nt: TGTGCCAGCAGCTCCCGACTCCTAAAATTGAACACTGAAGCTTTCTTT
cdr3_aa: CASSSRLLKLNTEAFF

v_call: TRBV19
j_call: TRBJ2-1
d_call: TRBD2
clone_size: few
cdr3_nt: TGTGCCAGTTCACTCGGCGGGAGTTTAAATGAGCAGTTCTTC
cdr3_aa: CASSLGGSLNEQFF

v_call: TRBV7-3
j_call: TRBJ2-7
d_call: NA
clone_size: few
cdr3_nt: TGTGCCAGCAGCCCGAGTGGGCCCAAGGACTACGAGCAGTACTTC
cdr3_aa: CASSPSGPKDYEQYF

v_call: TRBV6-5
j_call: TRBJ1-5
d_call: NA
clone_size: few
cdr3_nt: TGTGCCAGCAGCTACTCCCCTGGGGCAGGCAATCAGCCCCAGCATTTT
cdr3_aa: CASSYSPGAGNQPQHF

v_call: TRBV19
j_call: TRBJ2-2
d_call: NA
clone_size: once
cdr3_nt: TGTGCCAGTAGACGGGGCGGGTCTAACACCGGGGAGCTGTTTTTT
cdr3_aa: CASRRGGSNTGELFF

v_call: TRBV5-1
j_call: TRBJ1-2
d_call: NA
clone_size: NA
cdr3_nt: TGCGCCAGCAGCTTGGCCGGCCGCGGCGGCTACACCTTC
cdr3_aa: CASSLAGRGGYTF

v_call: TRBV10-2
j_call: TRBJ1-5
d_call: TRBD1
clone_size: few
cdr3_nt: TGCGCCAGCAGTGACAGGGGGCAGGGCCAGCCCCAGCATTTT
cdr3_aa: CASSDRGQGQPQHF

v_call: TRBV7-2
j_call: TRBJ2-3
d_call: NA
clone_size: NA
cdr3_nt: TGTGGCGAAAAACCCACAGATCACGATACGCAGTATTTT
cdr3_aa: CGEKPTDHDTQYF